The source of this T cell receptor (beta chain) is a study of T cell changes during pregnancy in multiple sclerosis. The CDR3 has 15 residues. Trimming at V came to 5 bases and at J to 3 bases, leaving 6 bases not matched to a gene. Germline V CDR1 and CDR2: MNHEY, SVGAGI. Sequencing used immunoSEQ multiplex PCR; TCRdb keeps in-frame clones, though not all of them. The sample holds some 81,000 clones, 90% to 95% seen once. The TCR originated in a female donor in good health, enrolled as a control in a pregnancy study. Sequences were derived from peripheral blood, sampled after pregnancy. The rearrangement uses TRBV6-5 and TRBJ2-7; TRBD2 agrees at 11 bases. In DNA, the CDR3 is TGTGCCAGCAGTCAGGGGACTAGCGGCTACTACGAGCAGTACTTC. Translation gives CASSQGTSGYYEQYF.